A single sample gave rise to the 8 T cell receptor beta chains below, sequenced in a study of CD8 T cells in Susac syndrome. An amount of RNA that ranged from roughly 0.45 to 1 ug was reverse transcribed with random hexamers. Each CDR3 protein is one row after TCRdb ran MiXCR on the immunoSEQ multiplex PCR reads. The data contain 150,000 to 200,000 distinct CDR3 sequences, approximately 93% of them singletons. Sequencing was carried out using CD4+ T cells from PBMCs. The source is a human donor with multiple sclerosis.

This chain links TRBV28 with TRBJ2-1; TRBD2 agrees at 8 bases. Germline V lookup: CDR1 MDHEN, CDR2 SYDVKM. V shed 5 bases and J 4 bases; nucleotides not matched to a gene: 10. This CDR3 has 16 residues. The CDR3 loop is CASSLTVAGSYNEQFF. DNA for the CDR3: TGTGCCAGCAGTCTTACTGTAGCGGGGAGTTACAATGAGCAGTTCTTC.

This CDR3 reads CASSFAGTRGTQYF. As DNA, the CDR3 is TGTGCCAGCAGTTTTGCCGGGACTAGGGGGACCCAGTACTTC. The chain uses TRBV12-3 or TRBV12-4 and TRBJ2-5; the match to TRBD2 covers 8 bases. V was pared by 3 bases and J by 7 bases, with 7 bases of the junction left unmatched. The CDR3 is 14 residues long.

The chain couples TRBV20-1 to TRBJ2-7; no reliable D call. This CDR3 is 13 amino acids long. V was trimmed by 4 bases and J by 2 bases, leaving 12 bases between them. In germline, CDR1 is DFQATT, CDR2 SNEGSKA (reference sequence). CDR3 sequence reads: CSANRASPYEQYF. The CDR3 region has the DNA TGCAGTGCTAACCGGGCCTCCCCCTACGAGCAGTACTTC.

The CDR3 nucleotides are TGCGCCAGCAGCCAACCAGAGGCGGCCCTGCTGGAGGCCAACGTCCTGACTTTC. Translating gives CASSQPEAALLEANVLTF. The chain has TRBV4-1 and TRBJ2-6; D unresolved. This CDR3 is 18 amino acids long. Germline V gene data show CDR1 as MGHRA and CDR2 as YSYEKL. Trimming removed 2 bases from V and 6 bases from J, with 20 bases in between.

This sequence joins TRBV3-1 and TRBJ2-5, with TRBD1 matching 7 bases. The V and J ends lost 4 bases and 5 bases, in that order; junction bases with no gene match: 13. The CDR3 covers 16 residues. The germline CDR1 and CDR2 sequences are LGHDT and YNNKEL (reference sequence). The CDR3 loop reads CASSRYRGAGLETQYF. The CDR3 DNA sequence: TGTGCCAGCAGCCGTTACAGGGGTGCCGGTTTGGAGACCCAGTACTTC.

The chain recombines TRBV7-6 with TRBJ2-2; possible D gene TRBD1, 5 bases. This CDR3 is built from 13 residues. In germline, CDR1 is SGHVS, CDR2 FNYEAQ. The V gene lost 2 bases and the J gene lost 6 bases, with 7 bases spanning the gap. The CDR3 here is CASSLRQSGELFF. The CDR3 DNA is TGTGCCAGCAGCTTAAGACAGTCCGGGGAGCTGTTTTTT.

This chain links TRBV10-1 with TRBJ2-1, with 10 bases lining up with TRBD2. This CDR3 spans 14 amino acids. The junction had 4 bases not matched to a gene; V was cut back by 8 bases and J by 3 bases. CDR1 WNHNN and CDR2 SYGVQD come from the germline V gene (reference sequence). This chain's CDR3 is CASSLAGVYNEQFF. The CDR3 DNA reads TGCGCCAGCTCCCTAGCGGGAGTCTACAATGAGCAGTTCTTC.

J is TRBJ2-2 and V is TRBV5-1; D gene uncertain. Germline CDR1 is SGHRS and CDR2 is YFSETQ. V lost 6 bases and J 5 bases, leaving 14 bases between the germline ends. This CDR3 is 14 amino acids long. CDR3 sequence reads: CASTIGPETGELFF. As DNA, the CDR3 is TGCGCCAGCACCATAGGGCCAGAGACCGGGGAGCTGTTTTTT. Full variable domain (rest looked up from reference TRBV5-1 and TRBJ2-2): KAGVTQTPRYLIKTRGQQVTLSCSPISGHRSVSWYQQTPGQGLQFLFEYFSETQRNKGNFPGRFSGRQFSNSRSEMNVSTLELGDSALYLCASTIGPETGELFFGEGSRLTVL.